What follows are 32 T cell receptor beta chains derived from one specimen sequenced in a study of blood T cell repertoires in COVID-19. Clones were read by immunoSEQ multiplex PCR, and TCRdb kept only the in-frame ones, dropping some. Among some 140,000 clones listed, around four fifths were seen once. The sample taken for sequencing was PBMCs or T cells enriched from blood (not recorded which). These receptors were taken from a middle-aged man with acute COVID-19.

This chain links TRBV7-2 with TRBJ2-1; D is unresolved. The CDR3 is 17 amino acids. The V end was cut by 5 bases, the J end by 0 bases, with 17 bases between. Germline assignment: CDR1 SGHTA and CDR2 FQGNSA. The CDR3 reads CASSPSQLYSSYNEQFF. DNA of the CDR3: TGTGCCAGCAGCCCTAGTCAGCTCTATAGCTCCTACAATGAGCAGTTCTTC.

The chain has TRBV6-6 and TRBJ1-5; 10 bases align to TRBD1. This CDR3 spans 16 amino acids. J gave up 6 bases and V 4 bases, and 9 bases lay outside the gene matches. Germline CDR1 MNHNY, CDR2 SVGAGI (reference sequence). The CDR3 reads CASSSWTGGEGQPQHF. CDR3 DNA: TGTGCCAGCAGTTCTTGGACAGGGGGAGAAGGTCAGCCCCAGCATTTT.

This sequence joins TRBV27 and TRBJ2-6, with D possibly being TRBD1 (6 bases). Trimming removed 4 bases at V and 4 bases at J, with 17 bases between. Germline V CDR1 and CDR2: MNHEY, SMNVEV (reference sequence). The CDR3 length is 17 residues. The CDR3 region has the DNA TGTGCCAGCAGTTCGGGTACAGGGCTCGGGGGGGCCAACGTCCTGACTTTC. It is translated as CASSSGTGLGGANVLTF.

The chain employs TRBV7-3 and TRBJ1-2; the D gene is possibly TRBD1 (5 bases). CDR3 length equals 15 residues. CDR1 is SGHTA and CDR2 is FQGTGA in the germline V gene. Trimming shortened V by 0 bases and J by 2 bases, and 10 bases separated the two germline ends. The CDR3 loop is CASSLTGGTNYGYTF. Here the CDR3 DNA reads TGTGCCAGCAGCTTAACCGGGGGGACCAACTATGGCTACACCTTC.

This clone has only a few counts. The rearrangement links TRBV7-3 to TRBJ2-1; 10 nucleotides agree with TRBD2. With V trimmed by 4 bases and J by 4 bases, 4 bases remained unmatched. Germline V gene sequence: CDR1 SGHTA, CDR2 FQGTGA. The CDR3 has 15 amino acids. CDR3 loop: CASSWTSGIYNEQFF. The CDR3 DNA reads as TGTGCCAGCAGCTGGACTAGCGGAATATACAATGAGCAGTTCTTC.

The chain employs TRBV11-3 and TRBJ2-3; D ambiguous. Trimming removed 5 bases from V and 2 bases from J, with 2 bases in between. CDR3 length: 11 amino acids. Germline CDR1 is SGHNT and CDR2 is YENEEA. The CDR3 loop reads CASSLTDTQYF. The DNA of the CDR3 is TGTGCCAGCAGCCTCACAGATACGCAGTATTTT.

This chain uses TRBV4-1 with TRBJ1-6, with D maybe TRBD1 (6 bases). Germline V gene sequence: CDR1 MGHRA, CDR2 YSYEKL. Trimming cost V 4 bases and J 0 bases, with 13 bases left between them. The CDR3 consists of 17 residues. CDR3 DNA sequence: TGCGCCAGCAGCCCGGAAGGACAGAGCTCCTATAATTCACCCCTCCACTTT. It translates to CASSPEGQSSYNSPLHF.

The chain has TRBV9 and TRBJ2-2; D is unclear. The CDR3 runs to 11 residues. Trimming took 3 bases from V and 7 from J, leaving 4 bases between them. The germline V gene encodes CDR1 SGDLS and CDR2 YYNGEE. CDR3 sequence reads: CASSDSGELFF. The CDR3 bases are TGTGCCAGCAGCGATAGCGGGGAGCTGTTTTTT.

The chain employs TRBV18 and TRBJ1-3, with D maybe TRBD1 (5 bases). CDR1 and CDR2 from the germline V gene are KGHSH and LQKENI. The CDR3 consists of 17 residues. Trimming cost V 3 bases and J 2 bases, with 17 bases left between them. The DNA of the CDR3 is TGTGCCAGCTCACCCTCACCCCAGGGTGCCGCTGGAAACACCATATATTTT. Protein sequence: CASSPSPQGAAGNTIYF.

DNA of the CDR3: TGTGCCAGCAGCTTAATCGGGACAGGGAATCCTAGCAATCAGCCCCAGCATTTT. Translated, it gives CASSLIGTGNPSNQPQHF. The V and J genes are TRBV7-8 and TRBJ1-5; 9 nucleotides match TRBD1. Germline V CDR1 and CDR2: SGHVS, FQNEAQ. This CDR3 comprises 18 residues. The V gene end was trimmed by 2 bases and the J gene end by 0 bases; junction bases not matched to a gene: 8.

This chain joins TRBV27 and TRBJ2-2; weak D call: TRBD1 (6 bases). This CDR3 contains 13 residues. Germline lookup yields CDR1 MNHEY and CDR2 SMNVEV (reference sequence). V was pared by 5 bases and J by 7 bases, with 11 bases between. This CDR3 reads CASSTGLGGELFF. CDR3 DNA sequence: TGTGCCAGCAGTACAGGGTTGGGCGGGGAGCTGTTTTTT.

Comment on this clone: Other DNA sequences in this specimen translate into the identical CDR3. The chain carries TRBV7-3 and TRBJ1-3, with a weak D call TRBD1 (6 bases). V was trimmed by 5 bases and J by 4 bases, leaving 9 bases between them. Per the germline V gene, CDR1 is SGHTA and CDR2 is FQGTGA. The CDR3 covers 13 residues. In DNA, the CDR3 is TGTGCCAGCAGCCTCGGACAGGGAAACACCATATATTTT. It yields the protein CASSLGQGNTIYF.

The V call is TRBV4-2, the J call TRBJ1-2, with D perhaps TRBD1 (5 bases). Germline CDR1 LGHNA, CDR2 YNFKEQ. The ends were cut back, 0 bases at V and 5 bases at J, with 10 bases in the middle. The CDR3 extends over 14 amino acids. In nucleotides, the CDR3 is TGTGCCAGCAGCCAAGAGGGGCGCAGGTATGGCTACACCTTC. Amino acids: CASSQEGRRYGYTF.

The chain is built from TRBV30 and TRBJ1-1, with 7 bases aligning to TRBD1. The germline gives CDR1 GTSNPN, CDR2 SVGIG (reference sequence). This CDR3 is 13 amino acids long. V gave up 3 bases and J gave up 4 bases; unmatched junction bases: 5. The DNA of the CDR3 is TGTGCCTGGAGGAGGGGGCAGTTCACTGAAGCTTTCTTT. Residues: CAWRRGQFTEAFF.

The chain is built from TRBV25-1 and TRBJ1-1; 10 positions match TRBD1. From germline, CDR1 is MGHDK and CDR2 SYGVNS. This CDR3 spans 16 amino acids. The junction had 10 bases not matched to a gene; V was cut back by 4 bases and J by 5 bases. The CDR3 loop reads CASSAPPGQGGTEAFF. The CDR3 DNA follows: TGTGCCAGCAGTGCCCCTCCCGGACAGGGGGGGACTGAAGCTTTCTTT.

The CDR3 region is CASSISGSTDRVDGYTF. The CDR3, as DNA: TGTGCCAGCAGTATCTCGGGGTCCACGGACAGGGTCGATGGCTACACCTTC. The chain has TRBV27 and TRBJ1-2, with 8 bases lining up with TRBD1. CDR3 size: 17 residues. Germline V gene lookup returns CDR1 MNHEY and CDR2 SMNVEV (reference sequence). After removal of 5 bases from V and 6 bases from J, the junction contained 17 bases not matched to a gene.

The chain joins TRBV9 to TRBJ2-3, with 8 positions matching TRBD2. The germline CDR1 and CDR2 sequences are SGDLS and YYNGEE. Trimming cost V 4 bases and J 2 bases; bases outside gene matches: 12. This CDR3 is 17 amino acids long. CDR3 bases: TGTGCCAGCAGCCCCCGCCTAGCGGGCGTACTCACAGATACGCAGTATTTT. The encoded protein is CASSPRLAGVLTDTQYF.

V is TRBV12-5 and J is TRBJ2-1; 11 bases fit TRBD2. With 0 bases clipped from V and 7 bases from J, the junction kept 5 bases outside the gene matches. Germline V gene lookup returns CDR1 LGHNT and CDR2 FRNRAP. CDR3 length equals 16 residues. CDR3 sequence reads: CASGLVLAGALNEQFF. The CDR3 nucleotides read TGTGCTAGTGGTTTGGTACTAGCGGGAGCTCTTAATGAGCAGTTCTTC.

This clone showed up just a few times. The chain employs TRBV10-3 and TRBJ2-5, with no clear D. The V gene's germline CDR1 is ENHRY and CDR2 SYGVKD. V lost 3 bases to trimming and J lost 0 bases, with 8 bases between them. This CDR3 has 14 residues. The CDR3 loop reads CAISDRNNQETQYF. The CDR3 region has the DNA TGTGCCATCAGTGACAGAAACAACCAAGAGACCCAGTACTTC.

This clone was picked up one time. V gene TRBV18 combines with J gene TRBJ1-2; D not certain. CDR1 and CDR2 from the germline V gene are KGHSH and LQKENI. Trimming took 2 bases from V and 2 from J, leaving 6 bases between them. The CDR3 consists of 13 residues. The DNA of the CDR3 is TGTGCCAGCTCACCAGACGGGAACTATGGCTACACCTTC. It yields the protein CASSPDGNYGYTF.

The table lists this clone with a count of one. CDR3 residues: CASSLRPDRNSPLHF. Here the CDR3 DNA reads TGCGCCAGCAGCCTCCGACCGGACAGAAATTCACCCCTCCACTTT. The gene calls are TRBV5-1 and TRBJ1-6, with TRBD1 as a possible D gene (6 bases). Between the trimmed V and J ends, which lost 4 bases and 7 bases, there was a span of 15 bases. The germline V gene has CDR1 SGHRS and CDR2 YFSETQ. The CDR3 sequence is 15 residues long.

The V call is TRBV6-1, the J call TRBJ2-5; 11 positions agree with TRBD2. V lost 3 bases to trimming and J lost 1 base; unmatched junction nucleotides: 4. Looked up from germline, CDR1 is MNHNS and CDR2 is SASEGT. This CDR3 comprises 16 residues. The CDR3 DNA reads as TGTGCCAGCAGTGAGGGTAGCGGGGGGGCCCAAGAGACCCAGTACTTC. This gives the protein CASSEGSGGAQETQYF.

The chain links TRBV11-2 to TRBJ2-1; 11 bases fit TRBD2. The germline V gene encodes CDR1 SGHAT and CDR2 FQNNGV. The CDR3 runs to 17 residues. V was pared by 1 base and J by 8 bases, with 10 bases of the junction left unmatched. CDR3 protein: CASSLVGLAGGGDEQFF. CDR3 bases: TGTGCCAGCAGCTTAGTAGGCCTAGCGGGAGGCGGGGATGAGCAGTTCTTC.

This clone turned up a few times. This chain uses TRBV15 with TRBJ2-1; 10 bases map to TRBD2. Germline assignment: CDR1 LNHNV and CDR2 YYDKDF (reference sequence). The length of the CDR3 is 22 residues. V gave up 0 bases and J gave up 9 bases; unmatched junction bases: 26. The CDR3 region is CATSRDLWVVAGGVRPRGEQFF. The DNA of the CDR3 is TGTGCCACCAGCAGAGATCTATGGGTGGTAGCGGGAGGCGTGCGGCCTAGGGGTGAGCAGTTCTTC.

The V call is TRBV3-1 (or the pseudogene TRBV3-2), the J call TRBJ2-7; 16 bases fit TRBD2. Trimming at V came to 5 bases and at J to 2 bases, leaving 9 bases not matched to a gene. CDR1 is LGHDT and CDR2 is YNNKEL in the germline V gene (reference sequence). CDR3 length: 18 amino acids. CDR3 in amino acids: CASSSGTSGGASAYEQYF. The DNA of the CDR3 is TGTGCCAGCAGCTCCGGGACTAGCGGGGGGGCGTCCGCCTACGAGCAGTACTTC.

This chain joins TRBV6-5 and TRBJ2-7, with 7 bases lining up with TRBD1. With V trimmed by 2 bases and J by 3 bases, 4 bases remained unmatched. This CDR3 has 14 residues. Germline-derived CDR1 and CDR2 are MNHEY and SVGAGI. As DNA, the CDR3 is TGTGCCAGCAGTTACGGGAGACAGGGCTACGAGCAGTACTTC. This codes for CASSYGRQGYEQYF.

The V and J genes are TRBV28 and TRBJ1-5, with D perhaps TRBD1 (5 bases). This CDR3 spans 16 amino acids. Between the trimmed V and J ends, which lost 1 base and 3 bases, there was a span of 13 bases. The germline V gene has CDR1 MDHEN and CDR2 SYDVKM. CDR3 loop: CASSLSGLGANQPQHF. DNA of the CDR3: TGTGCCAGCAGTTTATCGGGCCTTGGGGCCAATCAGCCCCAGCATTTT.

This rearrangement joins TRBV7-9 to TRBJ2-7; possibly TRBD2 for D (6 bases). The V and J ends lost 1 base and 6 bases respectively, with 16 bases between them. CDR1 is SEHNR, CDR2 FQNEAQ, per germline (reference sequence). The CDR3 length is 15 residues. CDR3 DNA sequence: TGTGCCAGCAGCTTAGAAAGATCGGGGGAGCGCGAGCAGTACTTC. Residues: CASSLERSGEREQYF.

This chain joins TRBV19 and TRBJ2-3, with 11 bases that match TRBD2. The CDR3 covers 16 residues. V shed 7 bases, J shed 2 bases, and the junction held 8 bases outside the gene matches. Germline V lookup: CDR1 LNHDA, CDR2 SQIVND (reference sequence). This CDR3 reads CASNPGLAVPTDTQYF. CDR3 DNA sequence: TGTGCCAGTAACCCGGGACTAGCGGTTCCCACAGATACGCAGTATTTT.

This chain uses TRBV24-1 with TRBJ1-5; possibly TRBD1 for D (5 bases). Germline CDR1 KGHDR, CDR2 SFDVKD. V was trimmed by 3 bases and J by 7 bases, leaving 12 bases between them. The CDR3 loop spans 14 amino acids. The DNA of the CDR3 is TGTGCCACCAGTGATCGCAGGGAGGACCAGCCCCAGCATTTT. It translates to CATSDRREDQPQHF.

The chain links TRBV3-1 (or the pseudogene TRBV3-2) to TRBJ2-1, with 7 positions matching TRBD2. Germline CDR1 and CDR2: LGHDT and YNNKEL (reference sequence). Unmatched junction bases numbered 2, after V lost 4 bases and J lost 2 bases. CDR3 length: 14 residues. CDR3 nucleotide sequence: TGTGCCAGCAGCCGACTAGCCCCCTACAATGAGCAGTTCTTC. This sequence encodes CASSRLAPYNEQFF.

Here the CDR3 DNA reads TGTGCCAGCAGCTTGGAACAGAGCTCCTACAATGAGCAGTTCTTC. It specifies CASSLEQSSYNEQFF. This rearrangement joins TRBV5-5 to TRBJ2-1; D is undetermined. Germline CDR1 reads SGHKS; CDR2 reads YYEKEE (reference sequence). The germline V and J ends were trimmed by 0 bases and 0 bases, with 7 bases remaining between them. CDR3 length: 15 residues.